A single sample gave rise to the 32 T cell receptor beta chains below, sequenced in a study of blood T cells in healthy people across ages. Through a sample-barcoded 5' primer and a J-beta primer mix, a second PCR was run for roughly 7 to 12 cycles. TCRdb independently ran MiXCR on the 5' RACE reads; one entry per CDR3 protein. The sample carries over 1,500,000 distinct CDR3 sequences, 49% recorded once. The material sequenced was blood. These receptors all come from a woman aged 40 to 49 in good health.

CDR3 nucleotide sequence: TGTGCCAGCAGGGCAGGAGCCCTAGCCAAAAACATTCAGTACTTC. This codes for CASRAGALAKNIQYF. This chain links TRBV28 with TRBJ2-4; D remains ambiguous. Germline V gene sequence: CDR1 MDHEN, CDR2 SYDVKM. Trimming stripped 6 bases from V and 0 bases from J, with 12 bases between. This CDR3 contains 15 residues.

The rearrangement links TRBV3-1 to TRBJ2-1, with TRBD2 matching 9 bases. The V segment lost 7 bases and the J segment 5 bases; nucleotides outside the gene matches: 9. This CDR3 has 15 residues. Germline assignment: CDR1 LGHDT and CDR2 YNNKEL (reference sequence). CDR3: CASTRQTSGHNEQFF. In nucleotides, the CDR3 is TGTGCCAGCACCCGCCAGACTAGCGGTCACAATGAGCAGTTCTTC.

This chain joins TRBV7-9 and TRBJ1-1; D is unresolved. Trimming removed 7 bases at V and 5 bases at J, with 8 bases between. Germline V gives CDR1 SEHNR, CDR2 FQNEAQ (reference sequence). This CDR3 comprises 11 residues. The CDR3 DNA follows: TGTGCCAGCATTCTGGGGACTGAAGCTTTCTTT. Protein sequence: CASILGTEAFF.

This chain uses TRBV29-1 with TRBJ2-1; TRBD2 aligns across 12 bases. The end of the DNA fits TRBJ2-7 better, so the J call may be wrong. The CDR3 extends over 16 amino acids. Germline V gene data show CDR1 as SQVTM and CDR2 as ANQGSEA. CDR3 DNA sequence: TGCAGCCGGACTAGCGGGGTCGAGAGGTCCTACAATGAGCAGTACTTC. Its translation: CSRTSGVERSYNEQYF.

This chain joins TRBV7-9 and TRBJ2-7; no definite D call. V dropped 4 bases and J dropped 5 bases, with 15 bases sitting between them. CDR1 and CDR2 from the germline V gene are SEHNR and FQNEAQ (reference sequence). CDR3 length: 14 residues. The CDR3: CASSCWTSLDEQYF. Here the CDR3 DNA reads TGTGCCAGCAGCTGTTGGACCTCATTAGACGAGCAGTACTTC. The complete variable domain, with remaining parts taken from reference TRBV7-9 and TRBJ2-7, reads DTGVSQNPRHKITKRGQNVTFRCDPISEHNRLYWYRQTLGQGPEFLTYFQNEAQLEKSRLLSDRFSAERPKGSFSTLEIQRTEQGDSAMYLCASSCWTSLDEQYFGPGTRLTVT.

CDR3: CASSPSGVRSYNEQFF. The DNA for the CDR3 is TGTGCCAGCAGCCCCAGCGGGGTACGAAGCTACAATGAGCAGTTCTTC. V and J are TRBV28 and TRBJ2-1, with 7 bases matching TRBD2. The V gene end was trimmed by 6 bases and the J gene end by 3 bases; junction bases not matched to a gene: 11. CDR3 length: 16 amino acids. From germline, CDR1 is MDHEN and CDR2 SYDVKM.

The rearrangement uses TRBV7-9 and TRBJ2-5; possibly TRBD1 or TRBD2 for D (5 bases each). Deletions cut 0 bases from V and 4 bases from J, with 15 bases between. Germline V lookup: CDR1 SEHNR, CDR2 FQNEAQ (reference sequence). The CDR3 has 16 residues. The CDR3 is CASSLARGPGRETQYF. CDR3 DNA sequence: TGTGCCAGCAGCTTAGCGAGAGGACCGGGACGAGAGACCCAGTACTTC.

V is TRBV3-1 and J is TRBJ2-1; 16 bases map to TRBD2. The J segment lost 7 bases and the V segment lost 4 bases, leaving 10 bases of the junction unmatched. From germline, CDR1 is LGHDT and CDR2 YNNKEL (reference sequence). The CDR3 totals 18 residues. Written as DNA, the CDR3 is TGTGCCAGCAGCCCAGAAAGACCGGGACTAGCGGGGGGGAATGAGCAGTTCTTC. It codes for CASSPERPGLAGGNEQFF.

In this sample, this clonotype turned up many times. The chain recombines TRBV6-6 with TRBJ2-1; the D is unclear. The V end lost 6 bases, the J end lost 5 bases, and 8 bases lay between the germline ends. The CDR3 consists of 12 residues. Germline CDR1 and CDR2: MNHNY and SVGAGI (reference sequence). Written as DNA, the CDR3 is TGTGCCAGCAGCTATGTCGACAATGAGCAGTTCTTC. Encoded protein: CASSYVDNEQFF.

The chain uses TRBV11-2 and TRBJ2-3, with TRBD2 matching over 11 bases. Germline loops: CDR1 SGHAT, CDR2 FQNNGV. The V segment lost 1 base and the J segment 4 bases; nucleotides outside the gene matches: 4. The CDR3 runs to 16 residues. This chain's CDR3 is CASSLGIAGGPDTQYF. CDR3 DNA: TGTGCCAGCAGCTTAGGTATAGCGGGGGGGCCAGATACGCAGTATTTT.

The chain has TRBV27 and TRBJ2-7; D not certain. Germline V gene lookup returns CDR1 MNHEY and CDR2 SMNVEV (reference sequence). Trimming took 7 bases from V and 2 from J, leaving 12 bases between them. This CDR3 has 13 residues. CDR3 sequence: CASTGQETYEQYF. CDR3 nucleotide sequence: TGTGCCAGCACGGGCCAGGAGACCTACGAGCAGTACTTC.

This chain joins TRBV6-2 or TRBV6-3 and TRBJ2-7; possible D gene TRBD2, 6 bases. V gave up 5 bases and J gave up 7 bases, with 15 bases separating them. The CDR3 totals 13 residues. CDR1 is MNHEY and CDR2 is SVGEGT in the germline V gene. The CDR3, as DNA: TGTGCCAGCAGTCCGAACCGGGAGCGTGAGCAGTACTTC. Translated: CASSPNREREQYF.

This clonotype is a singleton in its sample. The conserved final phenylalanine or tryptophan is absent from the CDR3, which likely points to a read error. The rearrangement joins TRBV7-2 to TRBJ2-6; maybe TRBD1 (6 bases). V lost 5 bases to trimming and J lost 0 bases, with 20 bases between them. The CDR3 runs 19 residues. Germline CDR1 reads SGHTA; CDR2 reads FQGNSA. The CDR3 sequence: CASSPTGSPFSSGANVLTY. The CDR3 DNA sequence: TGTGCCAGCAGCCCCACAGGGTCGCCCTTTTCCTCTGGGGCCAACGTCCTGACTTAC.

The chain recombines TRBV27 with TRBJ2-6; D remains ambiguous. In germline, CDR1 is MNHEY, CDR2 SMNVEV (reference sequence). The CDR3 covers 14 residues. V was clipped by 7 bases and J by 3 bases, with 10 bases between them. The CDR3 DNA reads as TGTGCCAGCATGGCGGACGTTGGGGCCAACGTCCTGACTTTC. Protein sequence: CASMADVGANVLTF.

This clonotype was recorded a few times. The J gene is TRBJ2-1, the V gene TRBV6-5; 7 bases match TRBD1. The CDR3 is 15 amino acids. The ends lost 2 bases at V and 2 bases at J; junction bases unmatched: 3. The germline gives CDR1 MNHEY, CDR2 SVGAGI. The CDR3 DNA is TGTGCCAGCAGTTACCGGGACAGCACCTACAATGAGCAGTTCTTC. The encoded protein is CASSYRDSTYNEQFF.

V is TRBV2 and J is TRBJ1-5; the D is unclear. The CDR3 length is 14 residues. The V gene's germline CDR1 is SNHLY and CDR2 FYNNEI. V lost 2 bases and J lost 0, with 5 bases in between. CDR3 amino acids: CASSEIHSNQPQHF. CDR3 in DNA: TGTGCCAGCAGTGAAATCCATAGCAATCAGCCCCAGCATTTT.

The rearrangement uses TRBV20-1 and TRBJ1-5; the D is unclear. The CDR3 runs 14 residues. Per germline, CDR1 DFQATT and CDR2 SNEGSKA (reference sequence). Trimming shortened V by 3 bases and J by 0 bases, and 9 bases separated the two germline ends. The CDR3 DNA is TGCAGTGCTAGCACGGAGTATAGCAATCAGCCCCAGCATTTT. Its protein is CSASTEYSNQPQHF.

This clonotype was seen a single time. This sequence joins TRBV5-1 and TRBJ2-1; D is perhaps TRBD1 (6 bases). The end of the DNA fits TRBJ2-7 better, so the J call may be wrong. Germline assignment: CDR1 SGHRS and CDR2 YFSETQ. This CDR3 is 15 amino acids long. DNA for the CDR3: TGCGCCAGCAGCTCCCGGACAGAAACCTACAATGAGCAGTACTTC. It codes for CASSSRTETYNEQYF.

The chain joins TRBV6-5 to TRBJ2-5; D might be TRBD1 or TRBD2, each matching 5 bases. CDR3 size: 10 residues. V was cut by 9 bases and J by 5 bases, with 7 bases left in between. Germline assignment: CDR1 MNHEY and CDR2 SVGAGI. The CDR3 sequence: CASWGETQYF. The DNA of the CDR3 is TGTGCCAGTTGGGGGGAGACCCAGTACTTC.

The gene calls are TRBV9 and TRBJ2-7, with 12 bases identical to TRBD1. V gave up 3 bases and J gave up 6 bases; unmatched junction bases: 7. CDR3 length: 15 amino acids. CDR1 is SGDLS, CDR2 YYNGEE, per germline. This CDR3 reads CASSGPGQGASEQYF. CDR3 nucleotides: TGTGCCAGCAGCGGACCGGGACAGGGGGCCTCCGAGCAGTACTTC.

This clonotype has a handful of counts. The chain uses TRBV25-1 and TRBJ1-2; D is uncertain. V lost 3 bases and J lost 1, with 9 bases in between. The CDR3 is made up of 14 amino acids. The V gene's germline CDR1 is MGHDK and CDR2 SYGVNS. The CDR3 DNA reads TGTGCCAGCAGTGAGGGTCAGTTTAACTATGGCTACACCTTC. Residues: CASSEGQFNYGYTF.

The chain employs TRBV20-1 and TRBJ2-5; 8 bases align to TRBD1. The CDR3 runs 14 residues. V lost 5 bases and J lost 3; bases outside the gene matches: 8. Germline CDR1 is DFQATT and CDR2 is SNEGSKA (reference sequence). CDR3 bases: TGCAGTGCTTCTATATACAGGGGGAAAGAGACCCAGTACTTC. Amino acid sequence: CSASIYRGKETQYF.

The V gene is TRBV20-1, the J gene TRBJ2-7; D not resolved. The end of the DNA is better explained by TRBJ2-5, so the J call may be wrong. Germline V gene lookup returns CDR1 DFQATT and CDR2 SNEGSKA (reference sequence). This CDR3 has 14 residues. The CDR3 loop reads CSARVKGKEETQYF. The CDR3 nucleotides are TGCAGTGCTAGAGTGAAAGGGAAAGAAGAGACCCAGTACTTC.

The chain carries TRBV9 and TRBJ2-1, with 8 bases lining up with TRBD1. CDR1 is SGDLS, CDR2 YYNGEE, per germline. The ends lost 3 bases at V and 8 bases at J; junction bases unmatched: 7. The CDR3 has 14 amino acids. The CDR3 coding sequence is TGTGCCAGCAGCGCGGACAGGGCTAAAGATGAGCAGTTCTTC. This gives the protein CASSADRAKDEQFF.

This clonotype was seen a few times. V and J are TRBV20-1 and TRBJ2-1; weak D call: TRBD2 (6 bases). Germline CDR1 is DFQATT and CDR2 is SNEGSKA (reference sequence). V gave up 5 bases and J gave up 5 bases, with 16 bases separating them. The CDR3 has 14 amino acids. Here the CDR3 reads CSASARLEHNEQFF. CDR3 sequence (DNA): TGCAGTGCTTCCGCCCGACTAGAGCACAATGAGCAGTTCTTC.

Notes on this clonotype: Possible read error: a much larger clone is one base away. The rearrangement links TRBV9 to TRBJ1-2, with D perhaps matching TRBD1 (5 bases). This CDR3 is 13 amino acids long. Germline loops: CDR1 SGDLS, CDR2 YYNGEE. The V and J ends lost 0 bases and 6 bases respectively, with 9 bases between them. The CDR3 is CASSVGGEDGYTF. In nucleotides, the CDR3 is TGTGCCAGCAGCGTAGGGGGGGAAGATGGCTACACCTTC. Complete variable domain (other parts from reference TRBV9 and TRBJ1-2): DSGVTQTPKHLITATGQRVTLRCSPRSGDLSVYWYQQSLDQGLQFLIQYYNGEERAKGNILERFSAQQFPDLHSELNLSSLELGDSALYFCASSVGGEDGYTFGSGTRLTVV.

V and J are TRBV20-1 and TRBJ2-1; no clear D gene. CDR3 length equals 13 residues. The V end lost 4 bases, the J end lost 5 bases, and 12 bases lay between the germline ends. The germline CDR1 and CDR2 sequences are DFQATT and SNEGSKA (reference sequence). The CDR3 here is CSAKSTADNEQFF. DNA of the CDR3: TGCAGTGCTAAGAGCACAGCTGACAATGAGCAGTTCTTC.

The chain recombines TRBV9 with TRBJ2-4; 7 bases are a match to TRBD2. V dropped 4 bases and J dropped 9; count of bases not matched to a gene: 10. CDR3 size: 14 residues. The germline V gene encodes CDR1 SGDLS and CDR2 YYNGEE. For the CDR3, the DNA is TGTGCCAGCAGCTTTAGGGCAGGCGGGGGCATTCAGTACTTC. Protein product: CASSFRAGGGIQYF.

This sequence joins TRBV19 and TRBJ2-7; D is perhaps TRBD2 (5 bases). In germline, CDR1 is LNHDA, CDR2 SQIVND (reference sequence). Trimming took off 5 bases at V and 3 bases at J, with 11 bases between the two ends. This CDR3 contains 13 residues. The CDR3 bases are TGTGCCAGTAGTTTCGGACTCCGCTACGAGCAGTACTTC. This gives the protein CASSFGLRYEQYF.

Remarks on this clonotype: One end of the junction is discordant with germline, which a read error may explain. The V and J genes are TRBV10-3 and TRBJ2-7; 9 bases fit TRBD1. Germline CDR1 and CDR2: ENHRY and SYGVKD. The CDR3 runs to 13 residues. This CDR3 reads CAIRETGGYERYF. CDR3 DNA: TGTGCCATCAGGGAGACAGGGGGATACGAGCGGTACTTC.

The V gene is TRBV3-1, the J gene TRBJ2-1; TRBD2 matches 11 bases. The V and J ends lost 4 bases and 10 bases, in that order; junction bases with no gene match: 18. The germline gives CDR1 LGHDT, CDR2 YNNKEL (reference sequence). The CDR3 spans 18 residues. The CDR3 reads CASSPPPRSGLAANEQFF. The CDR3 DNA sequence: TGTGCCAGCAGCCCACCCCCCAGGTCGGGACTAGCGGCTAACGAGCAGTTCTTC.

This sequence joins TRBV7-2 and TRBJ2-5; 8 bases are shared with TRBD2. The DNA end favors TRBJ2-7, so the J call may be wrong. Germline V gene lookup returns CDR1 SGHTA and CDR2 FQGNSA. This CDR3 region has 14 residues. CDR3 in DNA: TGTGCCAGCAGCCCGCGGGGGGCCCCCTCCGAGCAGTACTTC. This translates into CASSPRGAPSEQYF.